Listed below are T cell receptor beta chains from one sample, sequenced in a study of CD8 T cells in ankylosing spondylitis. TCRdb passed the 5' RACE reads through MiXCR, listing each CDR3 protein once. The sample lists around 300,000 distinct CDR3 sequences; more than 9% were seen once. The material sequenced was blood, either unsorted or a sorted T cell fraction (not recorded which). All receptors derive from a female donor with ankylosing spondylitis or in good health (not recorded which). The CDR3 runs from the conserved cysteine through the conserved F or W. The D gene is left open where the match is weak. Some rows have no size entry. The others give once, few or many, or a class for an expanded clone.

clone size: NA; J gene: TRBJ2-1; V gene: TRBV12-3/TRBV12-4; D gene: TRBD1; CDR3 DNA: TGTGCCAGCACCCGGGACAGGAGCTCCTACAATGAGCAGTTCTTC; CDR3 protein: CASTRDRSSYNEQFF
clone size: few; J gene: TRBJ2-6; V gene: TRBV11-2; D gene: NA; CDR3 DNA: TGTGCCAGCAGCGTCGGAAGACCTATCTCTGGGGCCAACGTCCTGACTTTC; CDR3 protein: CASSVGRPISGANVLTF
clone size: few; J gene: TRBJ2-7; V gene: TRBV28; D gene: TRBD1; CDR3 DNA: TGTGCCAGCAGGGGGGACAGTCGGGAGCAGTACTTC; CDR3 protein: CASRGDSREQYF
clone size: few; J gene: TRBJ2-3; V gene: TRBV5-1; D gene: NA; CDR3 DNA: TGCGCCAGCAGCTTGGAGGCGTTTCAGAGCACAGATACGCAGTATTTT; CDR3 protein: CASSLEAFQSTDTQYF
clone size: many; J gene: TRBJ1-1; V gene: TRBV5-1; D gene: NA; CDR3 DNA: TGCGCCAGCAGCTTTTATCTGAACACTGAAGCTTTCTTT; CDR3 protein: CASSFYLNTEAFF
clone size: many; J gene: TRBJ2-1; V gene: TRBV20-1; D gene: TRBD2; CDR3 DNA: TGCAGTGGATGGGCGGGAGGGTACAATGAGCAGTTCTTC; CDR3 protein: CSGWAGGYNEQFF
clone size: many; J gene: TRBJ2-1; V gene: TRBV7-2; D gene: NA; CDR3 DNA: TGTGCCAGCAGCTTAGAAGCGAACTTTTACAATGAGCAGTTCTTC; CDR3 protein: CASSLEANFYNEQFF
clone size: NA; J gene: TRBJ2-3; V gene: TRBV10-3; D gene: NA; CDR3 DNA: TGTGCCATCAGTTCGGCAGGTGAGAGCACAGATACGCAGTATTTT; CDR3 protein: CAISSAGESTDTQYF
clone size: many; J gene: TRBJ2-1; V gene: TRBV10-3; D gene: NA; CDR3 DNA: TGTGCCATCAGTGAGTCGTGGGGGCCGGGCAATGAGCAGTTCTTC; CDR3 protein: CAISESWGPGNEQFF
clone size: many; J gene: TRBJ1-6; V gene: TRBV20-1; D gene: NA; CDR3 DNA: TGCAGTGCTAGAGGACAGCGGGAGAATTCACCCCTCCACTTT; CDR3 protein: CSARGQRENSPLHF
clone size: many; J gene: TRBJ1-2; V gene: TRBV20-1; D gene: NA; CDR3 DNA: TGCAGTGCTAGAGATTTTCCTGGCTACACCTTC; CDR3 protein: CSARDFPGYTF
clone size: many; J gene: TRBJ2-1; V gene: TRBV7-9; D gene: TRBD2; CDR3 DNA: TGTGCCAGCAGCTTAGCAGCAGGGAGGGGTGAGCAGTTCTTC; CDR3 protein: CASSLAAGRGEQFF
clone size: NA; J gene: TRBJ2-3; V gene: TRBV5-1; D gene: NA; CDR3 DNA: TGCGCCAGCAGCTCGGAGCCGGGACTCCGCACAGATACGCAGTATTTT; CDR3 protein: CASSSEPGLRTDTQYF
clone size: many; J gene: TRBJ1-1; V gene: TRBV29-1; D gene: NA; CDR3 DNA: TGCAGCGTTTACAGGAGATTGAACACTGAAGCTTTCTTT; CDR3 protein: CSVYRRLNTEAFF
clone size: few; J gene: TRBJ2-1; V gene: TRBV24-1; D gene: NA; CDR3 DNA: TGTGCCACCAGTGATTTGGGCACTACCGTAAGTGAGCAGTTCTTC; CDR3 protein: CATSDLGTTVSEQFF
clone size: NA; J gene: TRBJ2-2; V gene: TRBV19; D gene: TRBD2; CDR3 DNA: TGTGCCAGTACCACAGGGACTAGCGGGAGCGCGAACACCGGGGAGCTGTTTTTT; CDR3 protein: CASTTGTSGSANTGELFF
clone size: NA; J gene: TRBJ2-6; V gene: TRBV6-2/TRBV6-3; D gene: TRBD1; CDR3 DNA: TGTGCCAGCAGTTCGACAGGGTCACCTGGGGCCAACGTCCCGACTTTC; CDR3 protein: CASSSTGSPGANVPTF
clone size: many; J gene: TRBJ1-2; V gene: TRBV5-1; D gene: TRBD1; CDR3 DNA: TGCGCCAGCAGCTATGGACAGGGGTATGGCTACACCTTC; CDR3 protein: CASSYGQGYGYTF
clone size: many; J gene: TRBJ1-4; V gene: TRBV20-1; D gene: NA; CDR3 DNA: TGCAGTGCTACTGACATGATCAAGGAAAAACTGTTTTTT; CDR3 protein: CSATDMIKEKLFF
clone size: NA; J gene: TRBJ2-2; V gene: TRBV7-8; D gene: TRBD2; CDR3 DNA: TGTGCCAGCAGCCTACCTAGCGGGAGGGACCTCGTTTCCGGGGAGCTGTTTTTT; CDR3 protein: CASSLPSGRDLVSGELFF
clone size: many; J gene: TRBJ1-5; V gene: TRBV2; D gene: NA; CDR3 DNA: TGTGCCAGCAGTGAAGGAGGGCCATTGCCCCAGCATTTT; CDR3 protein: CASSEGGPLPQHF
clone size: NA; J gene: TRBJ2-5; V gene: TRBV5-1; D gene: TRBD2; CDR3 DNA: TGCGCCAGCAGCTTGAGAGGGGGACTAGCGGGAAGGGAGACCCAGTACTTC; CDR3 protein: CASSLRGGLAGRETQYF
clone size: few; J gene: TRBJ2-1; V gene: TRBV19; D gene: TRBD1; CDR3 DNA: TGTGCCAGTAGTATAGATGTCGGGACAGGGTGGAATGAGCAGTTCTTC; CDR3 protein: CASSIDVGTGWNEQFF
clone size: few; J gene: TRBJ1-2; V gene: TRBV28; D gene: NA; CDR3 DNA: TGTGCCAGTTTGCGAGACTATGGCTACACCTTC; CDR3 protein: CASLRDYGYTF
clone size: many; J gene: TRBJ2-4; V gene: TRBV20-1; D gene: NA; CDR3 DNA: TGCAGTGCCTTGAGTGGAGCCAAAAACATTCAGTACTTC; CDR3 protein: CSALSGAKNIQYF
clone size: many; J gene: TRBJ1-5; V gene: TRBV20-1; D gene: NA; CDR3 DNA: TGCAGTGCCCCCCTCAGGGGTGGCAATCAGCCCCAGCATTTT; CDR3 protein: CSAPLRGGNQPQHF
clone size: many; J gene: TRBJ1-5; V gene: TRBV20-1; D gene: NA; CDR3 DNA: TGCAGTGCTATCCCGTTTATGGGGGGCAATCAGCCCCAGCATTTT; CDR3 protein: CSAIPFMGGNQPQHF